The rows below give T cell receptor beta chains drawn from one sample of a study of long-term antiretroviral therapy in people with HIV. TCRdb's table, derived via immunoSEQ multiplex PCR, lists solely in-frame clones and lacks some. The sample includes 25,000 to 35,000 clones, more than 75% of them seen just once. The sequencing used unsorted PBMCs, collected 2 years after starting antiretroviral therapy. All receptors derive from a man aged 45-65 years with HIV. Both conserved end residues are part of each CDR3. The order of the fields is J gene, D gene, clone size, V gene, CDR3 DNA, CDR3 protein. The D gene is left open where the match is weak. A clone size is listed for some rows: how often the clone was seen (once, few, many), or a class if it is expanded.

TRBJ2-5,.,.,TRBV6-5,TGTGCCAGCAGTTACTCGGGGGAGACCCAGTACTTC,CASSYSGETQYF
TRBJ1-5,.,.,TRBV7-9,TGTGCCAGCAGCCCTTGGCAGGGTCAGCCCCAGCATTTT,CASSPWQGQPQHF
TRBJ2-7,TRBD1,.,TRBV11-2,TGTGCCAGCAACTCCGGGACAGGGTTTCCCGAGCAGTACTTC,CASNSGTGFPEQYF
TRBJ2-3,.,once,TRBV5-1,TGCGCCAGCAGCTTCCGTGCAGGGGGGGATACGCAGTATTTT,CASSFRAGGDTQYF
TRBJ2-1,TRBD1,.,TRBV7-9,TGTGCCAGCAGCAAAGACAGGGGGTACTACCCCCATGAGCAGTTCTTC,CASSKDRGYYPHEQFF
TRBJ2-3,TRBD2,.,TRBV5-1,TGCGCCAGCAGCTTGGAAAAGCGGGGAACAGATACGCAGTATTTT,CASSLEKRGTDTQYF
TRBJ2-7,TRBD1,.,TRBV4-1,TGCGCCAGCAGTACAGGGGGTTCCTACGAGCAGTACTTC,CASSTGGSYEQYF
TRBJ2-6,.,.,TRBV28,TGTGCCAGCAGTCCAGGGGGGTATGGTTCTGGGGCCAACGTCCTGACTTTC,CASSPGGYGSGANVLTF
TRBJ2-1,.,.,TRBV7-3,TGTGCCAGCAGCTCCTTCCTGGGGGCAGGGCCGAATGAGCAGTTCTTC,CASSSFLGAGPNEQFF
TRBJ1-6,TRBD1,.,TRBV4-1,TGCGCCAGCAGCCAAGGGGGGAGGGGGCGGCCTGATTCACCCCTCCACTTT,CASSQGGRGRPDSPLHF
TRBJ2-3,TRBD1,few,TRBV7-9,TGTGCCAGCAGCTGGGTAATAGGGACAGGGCTGGCAGATACGCAGTATTTT,CASSWVIGTGLADTQYF
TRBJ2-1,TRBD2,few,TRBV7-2,TGTGCCAGCAGCTTCGCCGGGAGGGCCTACAATGAGCAGTTCTTC,CASSFAGRAYNEQFF
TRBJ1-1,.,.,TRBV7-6,TGTGCCAGCAGCTTAGCGGGATTGAACACTGAAGCTTTCTTT,CASSLAGLNTEAFF
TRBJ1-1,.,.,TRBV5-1,TGCGCCAGCAGCTTTGGGTGGGGTAACACTGAAGCTTTCTTT,CASSFGWGNTEAFF
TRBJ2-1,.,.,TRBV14,TGTGCCAGCAGCCAAATCGGGGCAGCGCAGGACTACAATGAGCAGTTCTTC,CASSQIGAAQDYNEQFF
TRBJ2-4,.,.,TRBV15,TGTGCCACCAGTACAGGGAGGGCCAAAAACATTCAGTACTTC,CATSTGRAKNIQYF
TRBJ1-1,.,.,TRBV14,TGTGCCAGCAGCCAAGCGAGCCAAAGGGAGTACACTGAAGCTTTCTTT,CASSQASQREYTEAFF
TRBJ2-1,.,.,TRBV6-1,TGTGCCAGCAGTGATTTCCACTATCCGAATGAGCAGTTCTTC,CASSDFHYPNEQFF
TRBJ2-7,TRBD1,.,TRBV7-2,TGTGCCAGCAGCTTAGCGGGGACAGGGATGCAGCACGAGCAGTACTTC,CASSLAGTGMQHEQYF
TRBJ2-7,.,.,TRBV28,TGTGCCAGCAGAATACCTACAGGTAACACCTACGAGCAGTACTTC,CASRIPTGNTYEQYF
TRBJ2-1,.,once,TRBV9,TGTGCCAGCAGCAATTACAATGAGCAGTTCTTC,CASSNYNEQFF
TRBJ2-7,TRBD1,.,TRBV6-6,TGTGCCAGCAGTTACCCGACAGGGCCCTCCCGCGAGCAGTACTTC,CASSYPTGPSREQYF
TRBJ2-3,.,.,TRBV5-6,TGTGCCAGCAGCTTTCAAGCTAGCACAGATACGCAGTATTTT,CASSFQASTDTQYF
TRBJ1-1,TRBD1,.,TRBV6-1,TGTGCCAGCAGCCGGGACAGGGGGATTACTGAAGCTTTCTTT,CASSRDRGITEAFF
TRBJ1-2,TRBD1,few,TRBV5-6,TGTGCCAGCAGCTTCGGGGACAGGTCCTATGGCTACACCTTC,CASSFGDRSYGYTF
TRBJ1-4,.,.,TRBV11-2,TGTGCCAGCAGCCCCCAGAGGAACCCCAATGAAAAACTGTTTTTT,CASSPQRNPNEKLFF
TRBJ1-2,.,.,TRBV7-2,TGTGCCAGCAGCTTAGGGGACGGGGCCGGCTACACCTTC,CASSLGDGAGYTF
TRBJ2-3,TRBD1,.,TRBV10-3,TGTGCCATCAGTCCCGCTCGATTCGGACAGGGCAAGGGCACAGATACGCAGTATTTT,CAISPARFGQGKGTDTQYF
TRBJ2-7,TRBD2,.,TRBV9,TGTGCCAGCAGCGTATACAGCGGGGGGACAACCTACGAGCAGTACTTC,CASSVYSGGTTYEQYF
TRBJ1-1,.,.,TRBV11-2,TGTGCCAGCAGCCAACGATTACAGAGTGAAGCTTTCTTT,CASSQRLQSEAFF
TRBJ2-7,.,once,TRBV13,TGTGCCAGCAGCTTAAGTCGGCCCGGGTCCTACGAGCAGTACTTC,CASSLSRPGSYEQYF
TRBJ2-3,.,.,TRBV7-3,TGTGCCAGCAGTCTGTATGGAGATACGCAGTATTTT,CASSLYGDTQYF
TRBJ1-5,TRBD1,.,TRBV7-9,TGTGCCAGCAGCTTATATGGGACAGGGGATGGGCAGCCCCAGCATTTT,CASSLYGTGDGQPQHF
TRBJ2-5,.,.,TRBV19,TGTGCCAGTAGTACCGACTACAAAGAGACCCAGTACTTC,CASSTDYKETQYF
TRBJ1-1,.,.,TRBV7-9,TGTGCCAGCAGCTTAATATTGGGGCGGGACCTAGTCCCTGAAGCTTTCTTT,CASSLILGRDLVPEAFF
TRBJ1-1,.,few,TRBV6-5,TGTGCCAGCACGGGGAACACTGAAGCTTTCTTT,CASTGNTEAFF
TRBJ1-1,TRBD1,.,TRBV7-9,TGTGCCAGCAGCAAAACGGTATCAGGGGGCACTGAAGCTTTCTTT,CASSKTVSGGTEAFF
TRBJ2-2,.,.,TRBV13,TGTGCCAGCAGTTCCACAGGGTTCGACACCGGGGAGCTGTTTTTT,CASSSTGFDTGELFF
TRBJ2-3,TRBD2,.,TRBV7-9,TGTGCCAGCAGCTTTTCGCCGACTAGCACTACGCAGTATTTT,CASSFSPTSTTQYF
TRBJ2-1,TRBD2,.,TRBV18,TGTGCCAGCTCACCTTTTACGAGCGGGGGAACATACAATGAGCAGTTCTTC,CASSPFTSGGTYNEQFF
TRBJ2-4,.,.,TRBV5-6,TGTGCCAGCACCCTAACACCGCTAGCCAAAAACATTCAGTACTTC,CASTLTPLAKNIQYF
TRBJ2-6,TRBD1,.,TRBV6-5,TGTGCCGCCGGACAGGACCACTCTGGGGCCAACGTCCTGACTTTC,CAAGQDHSGANVLTF